One and the same sample provided the 9 T cell receptor beta chains below, sequenced in a study of T cells in localized non-small cell lung cancer. Method: immunoSEQ multiplex PCR; TCRdb's copy keeps in-frame clones and lacks some. The sample lists 45,000 to 65,000 clones, 80% to 90% occurring once. The source was peripheral blood, collected before any cancer treatment. The source of these receptors is a man between 40 and 70 years old with stage I squamous cell lung carcinoma.

The gene calls are TRBV5-1 and TRBJ2-7; 7 positions match TRBD2. Germline-derived CDR1 and CDR2 are SGHRS and YFSETQ. The V gene end was trimmed by 5 bases and the J gene end by 3 bases; junction bases not matched to a gene: 8. The CDR3 spans 14 residues. DNA for the CDR3: TGCGCCAGCAGTTCTGGACTAGGAAGCTACGAGCAGTACTTC. Protein: CASSSGLGSYEQYF.

V is TRBV2 and J is TRBJ1-3; D possibly corresponds to TRBD1 (6 bases). The germline V gene has CDR1 SNHLY and CDR2 FYNNEI. V was clipped by 2 bases and J by 0 bases, with 14 bases between them. This CDR3 is built from 17 residues. The CDR3 spells CASSEFRGQSSGNTIYF. Written as DNA, the CDR3 is TGTGCCAGCAGTGAATTCAGGGGCCAAAGCTCTGGAAACACCATATATTTT.

The CDR3 region has the DNA TGTGCCAGCAGTTTCTCGGACGCCGCCTCCTACAATGAGCAGTTCTTC. It encodes CASSFSDAASYNEQFF. The chain is built from TRBV28 and TRBJ2-1; D is undetermined. V was shortened by 3 bases and J by 0 bases, with 12 bases between the two germline ends. CDR3 size: 16 residues. Germline CDR1 and CDR2: MDHEN and SYDVKM.

The V gene is TRBV11-3, the J gene TRBJ2-7; D possibly matches TRBD1 or TRBD2 (6 bases each). V gave up 5 bases and J gave up 6 bases, with 20 bases separating them. The CDR3 spans 15 residues. CDR1 and CDR2 from the germline V gene are SGHNT and YENEEA. The CDR3 here is CASSHETRGLPEQYF. Here the CDR3 DNA reads TGTGCCAGCAGCCACGAGACCCGGGGGCTCCCCGAGCAGTACTTC.

As DNA, the CDR3 is TGTGCCAGCGCTTCCCTGGCGGACAATGAGCAGTTCTTC. Translation: CASASLADNEQFF. J is TRBJ2-1 and V is TRBV7-6; D is undetermined. The germline CDR1 and CDR2 sequences are SGHVS and FNYEAQ. The CDR3 loop spans 13 amino acids. The V gene lost 8 bases and the J gene lost 5 bases, with 13 bases spanning the gap.

CDR3 bases: TGTGCCAGCCCAAAGGAGGGGACTATGAACACTGAAGCTTTCTTT. Protein product: CASPKEGTMNTEAFF. V usage is TRBV6-1 and J usage is TRBJ1-1; TRBD1 is a possible D gene (5 bases). The V and J ends lost 8 bases and 0 bases respectively, with 16 bases between them. CDR1 is MNHNS, CDR2 SASEGT, per germline. CDR3 length: 15 residues.

The genes are TRBV6-9 and TRBJ2-3, with D unclear. CDR3 length equals 13 residues. Germline assignment: CDR1 MNHGY and CDR2 SVAAGI. Trimming cost V 6 bases and J 4 bases, with 11 bases left between them. The CDR3 loop reads CASSYEGPDTQYF. Here the CDR3 DNA reads TGTGCCAGCAGCTATGAAGGGCCAGATACGCAGTATTTT.

This sequence joins TRBV28 and TRBJ2-6; maybe TRBD1 (6 bases). Germline V gene sequence: CDR1 MDHEN, CDR2 SYDVKM. Trimming removed 7 bases at V and 0 bases at J, with 19 bases between. This CDR3 comprises 18 residues. The DNA for the CDR3 is TGTGCCAGCATTGGTAGACAGGATACCCTCTCTGGGGCCAACGTCCTGACTTTC. Amino acid sequence: CASIGRQDTLSGANVLTF.

The chain uses TRBV6-5 and TRBJ2-1, with no clear D. Deletions cut 0 bases from V and 6 bases from J, with 9 bases between. Germline CDR1 MNHEY, CDR2 SVGAGI. This CDR3 is built from 14 residues. As DNA, the CDR3 is TGTGCCAGCAGTTACTCCCAGATACTCAATGAGCAGTTCTTC. This codes for CASSYSQILNEQFF.